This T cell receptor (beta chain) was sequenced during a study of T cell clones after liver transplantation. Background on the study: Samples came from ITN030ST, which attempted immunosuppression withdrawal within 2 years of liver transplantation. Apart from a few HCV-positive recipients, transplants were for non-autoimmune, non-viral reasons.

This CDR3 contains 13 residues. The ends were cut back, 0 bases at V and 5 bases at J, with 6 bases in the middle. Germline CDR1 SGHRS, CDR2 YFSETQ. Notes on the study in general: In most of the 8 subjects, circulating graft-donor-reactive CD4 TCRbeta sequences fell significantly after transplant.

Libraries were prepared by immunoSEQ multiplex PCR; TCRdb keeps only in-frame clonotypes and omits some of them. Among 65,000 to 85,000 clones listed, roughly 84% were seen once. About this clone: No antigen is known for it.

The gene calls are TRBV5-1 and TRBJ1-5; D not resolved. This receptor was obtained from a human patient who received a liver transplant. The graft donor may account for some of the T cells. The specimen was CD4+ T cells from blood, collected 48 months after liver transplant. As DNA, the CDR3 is TGCGCCAGCAGCTTGGACAGCTATCAGCCCCAGCATTTT. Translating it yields CASSLDSYQPQHF.